A single sample gave rise to the 9 T cell receptor beta chains below, sequenced in a study of blood T cell repertoires in COVID-19. TCRdb's copy holds only in-frame clones and misses some; the assay was immunoSEQ multiplex PCR. This table has 350,000 to 450,000 clones, 85% appearing once. Sequenced material: peripheral blood. The receptors here all came from a woman aged 18-30 years with acute or convalescent COVID-19.

As concerns this clone: The sample has other DNA sequences that encode this CDR3 too. This rearrangement joins TRBV18 to TRBJ1-1, with 8 bases that match TRBD1. CDR1 and CDR2 from the germline V gene are KGHSH and LQKENI. V trimming: 6 bases; J trimming: 5 bases; junction bases outside the gene matches: 8. This CDR3 spans 14 amino acids. The CDR3: CASSPSDRGTEAFF. CDR3 in DNA: TGTGCCAGCTCCCCCAGTGACAGGGGAACTGAAGCTTTCTTT.

The chain employs TRBV10-1 and TRBJ2-1; TRBD2 agrees at 10 bases. The germline V gene has CDR1 WNHNN and CDR2 SYGVQD (reference sequence). The V and J ends lost 6 bases and 10 bases, in that order; junction bases with no gene match: 12. This CDR3 is 15 amino acids long. The CDR3: CASRSPGTSDREQFF. CDR3 coding DNA: TGCGCCAGCAGAAGCCCCGGGACTAGCGACAGGGAGCAGTTCTTC.

This clone appeared a few times. This rearrangement joins TRBV18 to TRBJ1-4, with no clear D. V was pared by 5 bases and J by 8 bases, with 12 bases between. Germline CDR1 reads KGHSH; CDR2 reads LQKENI. The CDR3 is made up of 13 amino acids. CDR3 in amino acids: CASSTSGKEKLFF. The CDR3 nucleotides are TGTGCCAGCTCAACCTCCGGGAAAGAAAAACTGTTTTTT.

This chain uses TRBV2 with TRBJ2-6; 8 positions match TRBD2. CDR3 length equals 18 residues. Germline V gene lookup returns CDR1 SNHLY and CDR2 FYNNEI. J gave up 0 bases and V 7 bases, and 11 bases lay outside the gene matches. The CDR3 spells CASKGRASGLSGANVLTF. The CDR3 DNA reads TGTGCCAGCAAAGGACGGGCTAGCGGGCTCTCTGGGGCCAACGTCCTGACTTTC.

The rearrangement joins TRBV4-1 to TRBJ2-5; TRBD2 might be the D (7 bases). With 3 bases removed from V and 3 bases from J, the gap between germline ends came to 26 bases. CDR3 size: 19 residues. Per germline, CDR1 MGHRA and CDR2 YSYEKL. The CDR3 sequence: CASSHPRGERDSLEETQYF. In DNA, the CDR3 is TGCGCCAGCAGCCACCCAAGGGGGGAGCGGGACTCTTTAGAAGAGACCCAGTACTTC.

The V and J genes are TRBV10-1 and TRBJ2-5, with D possibly being TRBD1 (6 bases). V lost 0 bases and J 5 bases, leaving 13 bases between the germline ends. Germline V gives CDR1 WNHNN, CDR2 SYGVQD (reference sequence). The CDR3 runs to 15 residues. The chain's CDR3 is CASSESTGPWETQYF. DNA of the CDR3: TGCGCCAGCAGTGAGTCGACAGGTCCATGGGAGACCCAGTACTTC.

V and J are TRBV3-1 (or the pseudogene TRBV3-2) and TRBJ2-7; TRBD2 is a possible D gene (5 bases). This CDR3 comprises 13 residues. CDR1 and CDR2 (germline): LGHDT, YNNKEL (reference sequence). V gave up 3 bases and J gave up 5 bases, with 11 bases separating them. The CDR3 loop is CASSQWTGDEQYF. In DNA form, the CDR3 reads TGTGCCAGCAGCCAGTGGACCGGGGACGAGCAGTACTTC.

This chain joins TRBV4-1 and TRBJ2-3, with 11 nucleotides matching TRBD2. The CDR3 contains 15 residues. Germline V CDR1 and CDR2: MGHRA, YSYEKL. The V segment lost 4 bases and the J segment 8 bases; nucleotides outside the gene matches: 8. The CDR3: CASSRSLAGDSTQYF. As DNA, the CDR3 is TGCGCCAGCAGCCGATCACTAGCGGGAGACAGTACGCAGTATTTT.

This chain joins TRBV9 and TRBJ1-4; D may be TRBD1 (5 bases). The V and J ends lost 7 bases and 8 bases respectively, with 15 bases between them. Germline loops: CDR1 SGDLS, CDR2 YYNGEE. The CDR3 spans 13 residues. The CDR3 bases are TGTGCCAGCGCCTTGACCCAGGGAGAAAAACTGTTTTTT. Translating gives CASALTQGEKLFF.